The rows below give T cell receptor beta chains drawn from one sample of a study of glioma-infiltrating T cells after dendritic cell vaccination. Generated by immunoSEQ multiplex PCR, the TCRdb table keeps only in-frame clones and is missing some. Among roughly 100,000 clones, more than 80% were seen once, and the ten largest hold over 9.5%. The source was blood, collected before dendritic cell vaccination. The receptors shown here come from a human donor with glioblastoma. CDR3s include the opening cysteine and the closing phenylalanine or tryptophan. The D gene is left open where the match is weak. Clone size is not always given. Where it is, it says once, few, many or a class for expanded clones.

d_gene	abundance	v_gene	j_gene	CDR3nt	CDR3aa
TRBD1	few	TRBV27	TRBJ1-3	TGTGCCAGCAGGGGGACAGATGGAGGAAACACCATATATTTT	CASRGTDGGNTIYF
TRBD2	once	TRBV7-9	TRBJ2-2	TGTGCCAGCAGCTTAGAGTCTTATGGCGGGGGGAACACCGGGGAGCTGTTTTTT	CASSLESYGGGNTGELFF
NA	NA	TRBV19	TRBJ2-1	TGTGCCAGTAGTATAAAGACATTCAATGAGCAGTTCTTC	CASSIKTFNEQFF
NA	NA	TRBV30	TRBJ2-3	TGTGCCTGGAGCCATGGACATCCACTCACAGATACGCAGTATTTT	CAWSHGHPLTDTQYF
TRBD2	NA	TRBV7-8	TRBJ2-1	TGTGCCAGCAGCTTAAATCGTGCCCGAAAGCGGGGATCCTACAATGAGCAGTTCTTC	CASSLNRARKRGSYNEQFF
NA	NA	TRBV30	TRBJ1-1	TGTGCCTGGAGCTTCCCCACAGGGCTTGAAGCTTTCTTT	CAWSFPTGLEAFF
TRBD1	few	TRBV15	TRBJ2-7	TGTGCCACCGGCCAGGGGGCAAGAGCCTACGAGCAGTACTTC	CATGQGARAYEQYF
TRBD1	few	TRBV13	TRBJ2-7	TGTGCCATCAGAAATTCCGGGACAGGGGGCTACGAGCAGTACTTC	CAIRNSGTGGYEQYF
TRBD1	NA	TRBV5-4	TRBJ1-6	TGTGCCAGCAGCTTGGGGGGACAGTATAATTCACCCCTCCACTTT	CASSLGGQYNSPLHF
TRBD1	NA	TRBV5-1	TRBJ1-2	TGCGCCAGCAGCCCGAACAGGGGAGGTGGCTACACCTTC	CASSPNRGGGYTF
TRBD1	NA	TRBV19	TRBJ2-7	TGTGCCAGTAGTACTCAAGGACAGGCCTACGAGCAGTACTTC	CASSTQGQAYEQYF
NA	NA	TRBV5-6	TRBJ1-2	TGTGCCAGCAGCTTGGTATTCGGCTATGGCTACACCTTC	CASSLVFGYGYTF
TRBD1	NA	TRBV13	TRBJ1-1	TGTGCCAGCACTCTCGCGGGACAGGGCAGTGAAGCTTTCTTT	CASTLAGQGSEAFF
TRBD1	NA	TRBV7-8	TRBJ2-1	TGTGCCAGCAGCCTCCAATCCTGGGACAGGGCGAATGAGCAGTTCTTC	CASSLQSWDRANEQFF
TRBD2	NA	TRBV7-2	TRBJ2-1	TGTGCCAGCAGCTTAGCCCCGGGACTAGCGGGGGGGCGGTCCTACAATGAGCAGTTCTTC	CASSLAPGLAGGRSYNEQFF
NA	once	TRBV7-2	TRBJ2-2	TGTGCCAGCAGCCTCCGGGGGTGGGGCACCGGGGAGCTGTTTTTT	CASSLRGWGTGELFF
NA	NA	TRBV27	TRBJ2-5	TGTGCCAGCAGTTTATCCTCGGGTGGGGAGACCCAGTACTTC	CASSLSSGGETQYF
TRBD1	NA	TRBV4-3	TRBJ2-5	TGCGCCAGCAGCCAAGGAGACAGGGATCCAGAGACCCAGTACTTC	CASSQGDRDPETQYF